This T cell receptor (beta chain) was sequenced during a study of vaccination effects on CD4 cells after COVID-19. Assay: immunoSEQ multiplex PCR; the TCRdb copy retains only in-frame clones and omits some. The table records fewer than 75,000 clones, 65% to 80% of them present only once. Concerning this clone itself: The antigen is not known.

Investigators separated out CD4+ T cells once 10 days of culture had passed. The cohort was immunized with two doses of either the BNT162b2 or mRNA-1273 vaccine. Germline V lookup: CDR1 MDHEN, CDR2 SYDVKM. V gave up 1 base and J gave up 5 bases, with 8 bases separating them. The CDR3 extends over 13 amino acids. The genes are TRBV28 and TRBJ1-1; D call uncertain. This receptor was identified in a human donor who received a COVID-19 vaccine. Sample: CD4+ T cells from PBMCs cultured without peptide, taken after COVID-19 vaccination. The CDR3 sequence is CASSLSGWTEAFF. The CDR3 coding sequence is TGTGCCAGCAGTTTATCAGGTTGGACTGAAGCTTTCTTT. Full variable domain (outside the CDR3, taken from reference TRBV28 and TRBJ1-1): DVKVTQSSRYLVKRTGEKVFLECVQDMDHENMFWYRQDPGLGLRLIYFSYDVKMKEKGDIPEGYSVSREKKERFSLILESASTNQTSMYLCASSLSGWTEAFFGQGTRLTVV.